The clone carrying this TCR beta chain was found a few times. Its specificity is unknown. These data come from a study of post-analysis software for immune sequencing data. Whole-study context: Progressive-relapsing, secondary progressive and relapsing-remitting multiple sclerosis were among the disease courses included.

The library was made from cDNA and included unique molecular identifiers. T cells numbering roughly 1 to 10 million yielded 500,000 to 550,000 cDNA molecules. TCRdb analysed the PCR reads with MiXCR anew, one entry per CDR3 protein. The table lists over 150,000 distinct CDR3 sequences, 30% of them singletons. The study, taken as a whole, reports: Significantly lower normalized Chao1 diversity was seen in multiple sclerosis patients than in controls. Samples made in the same batch grouped tightly together by F measure.

Specimen: blood. The clonotype was recovered from a girl between 5 and 17 years old with multiple sclerosis.

The CDR3, as DNA: TGTGCCAGCAGCCAAGGCGGGAAGGGAGAGACCCAGTACTTC. Translation: CASSQGGKGETQYF. This chain joins TRBV14 and TRBJ2-5; tentatively, D is TRBD2 (6 bases). V was pared by 1 base and J by 4 bases, with 10 bases between. The CDR3 is 14 residues long. The germline V gene has CDR1 SGHDN and CDR2 FVKESK.